This TCR beta chain came from a study of cytomegalovirus exposure and HLA in healthy donors. The V segment lost 0 bases and the J segment 1 base; nucleotides outside the gene matches: 5. The V gene's germline CDR1 is LGHNA and CDR2 YNFKEQ. The CDR3 runs to 17 residues. Primers for the PCR totalled 60 Vbeta and 13 Jbeta. Assay: immunoSEQ multiplex PCR; the TCRdb copy retains only in-frame clones and omits some. The sample contains roughly 170,000 clones, around 74% of which appear only once. These donors, healthy bone marrow donors, were studied. This receptor was taken from a female donor in good health and CMV-seronegative. The specimen sequenced was PBMCs. The chain links TRBV4-2 to TRBJ2-3, with 9 bases fitting TRBD2. The CDR3 DNA reads TGTGCCAGCAGCCAAGAGGCCCAGCGGGGGGGCACAGATACGCAGTATTTT. Its translation is CASSQEAQRGGTDTQYF.